This TCR beta chain is drawn from a study of blood T cell repertoires in COVID-19 (dated by TCRdb to 2019 to 2021). The study in broad terms: Samples from collaborators originated in the United States, Italy and Spain and spanned both the acute and convalescent phases of COVID-19. The repertoires were released in a freely available public database intended as a resource for research on the immune response to SARS-CoV-2. Subjects who had been exposed to COVID-19, were actively infected with it, or had recovered from it provided the deeply sampled blood TCRbeta repertoires that made up the dataset. The samples were drawn from the first 160 participants of the ongoing ImmuneRACE study and from some 1,300 subjects provided by 6 global collaborators. Where HLA class I and class II types were available, the types were taken from metadata supplied by the sample provider, not from assay-based typing. The material from the prospective study consisted of cDNA or gDNA derived from T cells, B-cell-depleted T cells, or PBMCs. The sample metadata nearly always contained a de-identified subject ID, COVID-19 status, age in years and sex. What the research found in general, with its limitations: Clinical and demographic metadata were provided uncurated, with the amount varying by source and participant.

This clone came up once. There is no known antigen for this receptor. No base qualities exist here, and no much larger clone lies one base off it. This same CDR3 is encoded by further DNA sequences in the sample. The collaborating institutions used their own protocols to collect whole blood in K2EDTA tubes. Collaborator samples were shipped for TCRbeta analysis as frozen whole blood, isolated PBMCs, or DNA extracted from either sample type. The immunoSEQ Assay, a bias-controlled multiplex PCR, was used to amplify TCRbeta CDR3 regions from genomic DNA. The paper's data handling went like this. The number of nucleated cells in each sample was estimated from the amplification of reference gene primers within the assay. To quantify the absolute abundance of each unique TCRbeta CDR3 rearrangement, sequence reads were collapsed and filtered. For each sample, productive Simpson clonality was calculated by taking the square root of Simpson's diversity index across productive rearrangements. Here the immuneACCESS table is served through TCRdb, limited to in-frame sequences with V and J called. Missing clones are a known gap in these copies; in checked studies unresolved V genes cover under half, and the rest lacks a known reason. The V and J calls and clone size were taken over from that table, and D and trimming were inferred from the DNA. Counted in this sample were 350,000 to 450,000 clones; 75% to 90% of them appeared once. More than 3% of the sample comes from the top ten.

The origin of this receptor is a woman aged 18-29 years with acute or convalescent COVID-19. The sequenced sample was peripheral blood.

CDR3 region: CASSQGTGGGYGYTF. The DNA is TGCGCCAGCAGCCAGGGGACAGGGGGCGGCTATGGCTACACCTTC. This chain joins TRBV4-1 to TRBJ1-2, with 12 middle bases fitting TRBD1. CDR1 and CDR2 (MGHRA, YSYEKL) derive from the germline V gene. The CDR3 goes from the cysteine to the phenylalanine over 15 residues. The retained sequence is limited to the CDR3, 45 bases, with the frame set at the first base. V is cut back by 3 bases and J by 4 bases, with 3 bases in the junction unmatched.